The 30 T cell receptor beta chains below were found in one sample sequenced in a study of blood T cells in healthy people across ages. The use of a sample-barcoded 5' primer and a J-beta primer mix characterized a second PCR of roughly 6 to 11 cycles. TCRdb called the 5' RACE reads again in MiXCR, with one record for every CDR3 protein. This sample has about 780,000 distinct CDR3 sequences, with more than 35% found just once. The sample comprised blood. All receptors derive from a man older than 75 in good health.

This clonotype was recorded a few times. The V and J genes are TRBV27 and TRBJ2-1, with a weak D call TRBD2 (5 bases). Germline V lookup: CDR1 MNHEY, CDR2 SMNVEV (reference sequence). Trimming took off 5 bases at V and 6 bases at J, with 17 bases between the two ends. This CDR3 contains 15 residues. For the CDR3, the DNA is TGTGCCAGCAGTGCACGGATCCTCGGGATCAATGAGCAGTTCTTC. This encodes CASSARILGINEQFF.

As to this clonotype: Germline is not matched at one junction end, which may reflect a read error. In nucleotides, the CDR3 is TGCGCCAGCAGCTTGGACAGAGGCCCGTCAGAGGCCCAGTACTTC. It specifies CASSLDRGPSEAQYF. The rearrangement joins TRBV5-1 to TRBJ2-5, with no clear D. The CDR3 sequence is 15 residues long. Germline V CDR1 and CDR2: SGHRS, YFSETQ. Together with reference TRBV5-1 and TRBJ2-5, the CDR3 gives the full variable domain: KAGVTQTPRYLIKTRGQQVTLSCSPISGHRSVSWYQQTPGQGLQFLFEYFSETQRNKGNFPGRFSGRQFSNSRSEMNVSTLELGDSALYLCASSLDRGPSEAQYFGPGTRLLVL.

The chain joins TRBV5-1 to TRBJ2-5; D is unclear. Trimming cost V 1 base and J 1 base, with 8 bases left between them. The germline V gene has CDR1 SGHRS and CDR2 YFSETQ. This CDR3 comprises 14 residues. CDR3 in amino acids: CASSLIVSQETQYF. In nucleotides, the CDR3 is TGCGCCAGCAGCTTGATCGTCAGCCAAGAGACCCAGTACTTC.

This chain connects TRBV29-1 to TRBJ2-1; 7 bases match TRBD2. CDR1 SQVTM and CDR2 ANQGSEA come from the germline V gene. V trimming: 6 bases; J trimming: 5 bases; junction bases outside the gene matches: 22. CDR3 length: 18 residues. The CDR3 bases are TGCAGCGTCAGTTCCCCCACCTCTCTTGGGGGAGGGAACAATGAGCAGTTCTTC. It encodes CSVSSPTSLGGGNNEQFF.

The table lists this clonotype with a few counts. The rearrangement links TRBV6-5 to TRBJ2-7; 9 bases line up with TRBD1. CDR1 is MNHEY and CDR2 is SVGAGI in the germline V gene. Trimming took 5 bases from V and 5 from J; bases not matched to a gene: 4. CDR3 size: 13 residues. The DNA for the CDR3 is TGTGCCAGCAGTAGGACAGGGGACAACGAGCAGTACTTC. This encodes CASSRTGDNEQYF.

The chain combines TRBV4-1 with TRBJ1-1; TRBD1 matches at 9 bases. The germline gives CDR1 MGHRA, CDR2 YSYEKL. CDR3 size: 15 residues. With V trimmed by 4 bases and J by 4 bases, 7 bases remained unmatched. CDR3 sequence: CASSPVDRGGTEAFF. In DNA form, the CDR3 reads TGCGCCAGCAGCCCTGTAGACAGGGGGGGCACTGAAGCTTTCTTT.

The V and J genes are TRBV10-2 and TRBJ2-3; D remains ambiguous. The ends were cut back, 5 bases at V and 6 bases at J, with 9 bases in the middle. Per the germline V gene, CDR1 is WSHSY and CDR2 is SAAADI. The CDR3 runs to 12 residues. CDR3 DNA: TGCGCCAGCAGTCCTCATAGTGATACGCAGTATTTT. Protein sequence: CASSPHSDTQYF.

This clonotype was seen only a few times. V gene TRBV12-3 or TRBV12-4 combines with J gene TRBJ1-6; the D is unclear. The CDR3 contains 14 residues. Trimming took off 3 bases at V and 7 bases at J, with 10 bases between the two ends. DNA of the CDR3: TGTGCCAGCAGTTTTGGTAGGCGGAATTCACCCCTCCACTTT. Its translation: CASSFGRRNSPLHF.

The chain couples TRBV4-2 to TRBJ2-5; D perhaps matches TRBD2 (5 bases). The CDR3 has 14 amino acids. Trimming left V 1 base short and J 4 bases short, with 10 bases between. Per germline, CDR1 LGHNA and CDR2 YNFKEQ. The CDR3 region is CASSQVREGETQYF. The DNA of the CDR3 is TGTGCCAGCAGCCAAGTGAGGGAAGGAGAGACCCAGTACTTC.

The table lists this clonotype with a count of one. The CDR3 bases are TGTGCCATCAGTGGTAGACAGGGAAGAGACACAGATACGCAGTATTTT. This gives the protein CAISGRQGRDTDTQYF. The chain recombines TRBV10-3 with TRBJ2-3; 7 bases are a match to TRBD1. CDR1 ENHRY and CDR2 SYGVKD come from the germline V gene. CDR3 length: 16 residues. Unmatched junction bases numbered 9, after V lost 4 bases and J lost 2 bases.

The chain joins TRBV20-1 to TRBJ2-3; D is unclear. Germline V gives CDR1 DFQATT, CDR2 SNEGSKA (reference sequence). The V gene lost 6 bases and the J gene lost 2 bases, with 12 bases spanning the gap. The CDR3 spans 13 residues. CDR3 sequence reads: CSARAPNTDTQYF. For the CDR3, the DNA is TGCAGTGCAAGGGCCCCGAACACAGATACGCAGTATTTT.

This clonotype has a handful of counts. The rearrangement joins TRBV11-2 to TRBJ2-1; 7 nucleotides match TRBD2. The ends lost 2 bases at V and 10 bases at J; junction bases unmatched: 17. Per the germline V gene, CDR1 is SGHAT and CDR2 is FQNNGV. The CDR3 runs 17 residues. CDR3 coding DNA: TGTGCCAGCAGCTTATTAGGAGCGGGACTCCCTTTGGGAGAGCAGTTCTTC. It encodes CASSLLGAGLPLGEQFF.

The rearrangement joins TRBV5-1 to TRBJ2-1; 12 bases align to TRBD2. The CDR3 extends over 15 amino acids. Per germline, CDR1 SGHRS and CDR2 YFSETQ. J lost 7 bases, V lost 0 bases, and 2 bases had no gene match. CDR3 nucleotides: TGCGCCAGCAGCTTGGCGACTAGCGGGAGAAATGAGCAGTTCTTC. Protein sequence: CASSLATSGRNEQFF. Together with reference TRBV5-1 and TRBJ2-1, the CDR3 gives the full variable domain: KAGVTQTPRYLIKTRGQQVTLSCSPISGHRSVSWYQQTPGQGLQFLFEYFSETQRNKGNFPGRFSGRQFSNSRSEMNVSTLELGDSALYLCASSLATSGRNEQFFGPGTRLTVL.

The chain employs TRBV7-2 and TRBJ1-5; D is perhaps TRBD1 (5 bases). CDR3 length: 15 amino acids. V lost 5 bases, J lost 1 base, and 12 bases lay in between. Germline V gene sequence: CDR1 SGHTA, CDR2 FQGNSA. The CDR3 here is CASSGQGGSNQPQHF. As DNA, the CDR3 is TGTGCCAGCAGCGGTCAGGGTGGGAGCAATCAGCCCCAGCATTTT.

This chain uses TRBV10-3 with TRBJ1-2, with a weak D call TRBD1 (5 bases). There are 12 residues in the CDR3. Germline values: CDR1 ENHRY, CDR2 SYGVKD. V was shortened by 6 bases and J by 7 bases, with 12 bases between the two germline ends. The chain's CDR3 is CAIRRRDLGYTF. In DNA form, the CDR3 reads TGTGCCATCAGACGACGGGACCTTGGCTACACCTTC.

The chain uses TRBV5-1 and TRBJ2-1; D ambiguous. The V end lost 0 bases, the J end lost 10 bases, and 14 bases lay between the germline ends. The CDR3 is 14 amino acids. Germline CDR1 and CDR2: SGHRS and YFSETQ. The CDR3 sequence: CASSLALGAREQFF. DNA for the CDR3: TGCGCCAGCAGCTTGGCCTTGGGTGCGAGGGAGCAGTTCTTC.

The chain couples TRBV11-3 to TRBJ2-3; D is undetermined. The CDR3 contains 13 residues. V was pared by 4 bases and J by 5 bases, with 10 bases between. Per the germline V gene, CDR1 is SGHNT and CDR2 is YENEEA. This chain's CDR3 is CASSSSHGDTQYF. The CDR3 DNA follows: TGTGCCAGCAGCTCCTCCCATGGAGATACGCAGTATTTT.

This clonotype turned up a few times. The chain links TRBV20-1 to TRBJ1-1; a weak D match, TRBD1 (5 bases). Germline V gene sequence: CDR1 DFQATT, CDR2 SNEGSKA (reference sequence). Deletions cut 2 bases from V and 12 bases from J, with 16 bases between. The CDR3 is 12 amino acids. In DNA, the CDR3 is TGCAGTGCTAGACCAGGGACGGCGACCCCTTTCTTT. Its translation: CSARPGTATPFF.

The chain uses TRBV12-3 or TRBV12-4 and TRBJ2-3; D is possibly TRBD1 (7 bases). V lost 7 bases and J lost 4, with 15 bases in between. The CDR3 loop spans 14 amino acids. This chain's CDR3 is CASILGGGADTQYF. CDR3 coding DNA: TGTGCCAGCATCCTAGGAGGGGGCGCAGATACGCAGTATTTT.

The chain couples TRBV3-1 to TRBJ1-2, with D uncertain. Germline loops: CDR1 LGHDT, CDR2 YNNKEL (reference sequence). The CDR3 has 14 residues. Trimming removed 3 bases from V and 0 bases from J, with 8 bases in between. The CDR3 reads CASSHAAANYGYTF. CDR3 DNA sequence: TGTGCCAGCAGCCATGCAGCAGCTAACTATGGCTACACCTTC.

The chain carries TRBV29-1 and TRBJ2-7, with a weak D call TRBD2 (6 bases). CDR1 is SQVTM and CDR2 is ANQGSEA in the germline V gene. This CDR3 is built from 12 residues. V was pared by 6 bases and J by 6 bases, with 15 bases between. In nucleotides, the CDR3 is TGCAGCGTAAGGGACTCCTCCGCCGAGCAGTACTTC. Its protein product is CSVRDSSAEQYF.

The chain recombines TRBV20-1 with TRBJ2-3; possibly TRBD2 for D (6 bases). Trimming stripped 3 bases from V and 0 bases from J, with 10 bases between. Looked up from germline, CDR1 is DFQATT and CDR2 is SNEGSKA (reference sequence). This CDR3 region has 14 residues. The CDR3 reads CSASGAGSTDTQYF. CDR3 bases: TGCAGTGCTAGTGGCGCGGGAAGCACAGATACGCAGTATTTT.

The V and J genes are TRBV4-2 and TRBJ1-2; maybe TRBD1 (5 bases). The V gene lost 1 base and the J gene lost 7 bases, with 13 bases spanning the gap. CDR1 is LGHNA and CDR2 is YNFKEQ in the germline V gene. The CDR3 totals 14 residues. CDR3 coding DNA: TGTGCCAGCAGCCAAGGCGACAGTACTTCTGGCTACACCTTC. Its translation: CASSQGDSTSGYTF.

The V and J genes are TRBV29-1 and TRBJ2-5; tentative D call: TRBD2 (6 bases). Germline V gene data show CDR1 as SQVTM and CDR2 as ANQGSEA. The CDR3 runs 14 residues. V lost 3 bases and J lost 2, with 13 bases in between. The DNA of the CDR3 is TGCAGCGTTGATTACGCCCGGGGGCAAGAGACCCAGTACTTC. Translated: CSVDYARGQETQYF.

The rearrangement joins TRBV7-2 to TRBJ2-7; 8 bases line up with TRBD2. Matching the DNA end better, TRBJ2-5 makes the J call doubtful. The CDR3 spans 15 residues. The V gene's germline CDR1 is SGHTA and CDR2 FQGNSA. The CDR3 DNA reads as TGTGCCAGCAGCTTCGGCGGGGGGAGGTTTGAGACCCAGTACTTC. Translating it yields CASSFGGGRFETQYF.

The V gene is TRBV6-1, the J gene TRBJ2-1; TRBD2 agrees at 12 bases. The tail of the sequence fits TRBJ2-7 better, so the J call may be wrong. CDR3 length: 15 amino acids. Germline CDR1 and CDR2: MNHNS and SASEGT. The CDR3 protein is CASTEGLAGYNEQYF. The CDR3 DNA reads TGTGCCAGCACCGAGGGACTAGCGGGCTACAATGAGCAGTACTTC.

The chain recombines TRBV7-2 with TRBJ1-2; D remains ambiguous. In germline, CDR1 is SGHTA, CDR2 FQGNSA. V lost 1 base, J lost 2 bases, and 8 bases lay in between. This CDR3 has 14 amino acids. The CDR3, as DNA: TGTGCCAGCAGCTTAGGGCGCAGAAACTATGGCTACACCTTC. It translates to CASSLGRRNYGYTF.

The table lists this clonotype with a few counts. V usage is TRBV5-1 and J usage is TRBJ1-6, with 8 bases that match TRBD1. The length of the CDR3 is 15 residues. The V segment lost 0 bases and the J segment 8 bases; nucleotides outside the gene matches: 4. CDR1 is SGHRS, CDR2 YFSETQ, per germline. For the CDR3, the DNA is TGCGCCAGCAGCTTGGGAACAGGGGGGGATTCACCCCTCCACTTT. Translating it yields CASSLGTGGDSPLHF.

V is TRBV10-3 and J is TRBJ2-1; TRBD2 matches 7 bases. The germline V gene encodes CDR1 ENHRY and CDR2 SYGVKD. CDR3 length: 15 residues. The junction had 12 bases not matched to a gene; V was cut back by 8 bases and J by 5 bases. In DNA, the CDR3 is TGTGCCATCGGGTCTTTAAGGACTAGGGACAATGAGCAGTTCTTC. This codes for CAIGSLRTRDNEQFF.

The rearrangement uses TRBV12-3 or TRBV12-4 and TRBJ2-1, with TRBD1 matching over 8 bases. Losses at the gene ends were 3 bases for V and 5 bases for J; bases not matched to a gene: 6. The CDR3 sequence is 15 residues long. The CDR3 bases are TGTGCCAGCAGTTTCTGGACAGGGAGCAACAATGAGCAGTTCTTC. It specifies CASSFWTGSNNEQFF.